Presented here are 14 T cell receptor beta chains from one specimen sequenced in a study of cytomegalovirus exposure and HLA in healthy donors. PCR primers comprised 60 Vbeta and 13 Jbeta primers. Sequencing used immunoSEQ multiplex PCR; TCRdb keeps in-frame clones, though not all of them. The table records about 170,000 clones, 70% to 80% of them present only once. The sequencing input was PBMCs. These receptors were taken from a female donor in good health and CMV-seronegative.

This clone turned up a few times. This rearrangement joins TRBV29-1 to TRBJ2-7, with D unclear. The germline V gene has CDR1 SQVTM and CDR2 ANQGSEA. CDR3 length: 12 amino acids. Trimming cost V 3 bases and J 7 bases, with 13 bases left between them. CDR3 nucleotide sequence: TGCAGCGTTGAGGCTCAGGCGAAGGAGCAGTACTTC. Translation: CSVEAQAKEQYF.

The V call is TRBV30, the J call TRBJ1-2, with TRBD1 as a possible D gene (5 bases). CDR3 size: 14 residues. The germline gives CDR1 GTSNPN, CDR2 SVGIG (reference sequence). The ends were cut back, 2 bases at V and 5 bases at J, with 15 bases in the middle. The CDR3, as DNA: TGTGCCTGGAGTACCGGGCAGGGCTTGTATGGCTACACCTTC. It specifies CAWSTGQGLYGYTF.

This clone appeared once. The chain joins TRBV30 to TRBJ2-5; the match to TRBD2 covers 8 bases. The CDR3 is 13 amino acids. With V trimmed by 4 bases and J by 5 bases, 6 bases remained unmatched. The germline gives CDR1 GTSNPN, CDR2 SVGIG (reference sequence). The CDR3 is CAWNRLAFETQYF. The DNA for the CDR3 is TGTGCCTGGAATCGACTAGCGTTTGAGACCCAGTACTTC.

V gene TRBV5-6 combines with J gene TRBJ2-1; D is perhaps TRBD1 (5 bases). The CDR3 is 13 amino acids. V was pared by 4 bases and J by 9 bases, with 14 bases between. The germline V gene has CDR1 SGHDT and CDR2 YYEEEE. CDR3 in amino acids: CASSLGRGGEQFF. The CDR3 region has the DNA TGTGCCAGCAGCCTCGGAAGGGGTGGTGAGCAGTTCTTC.

V usage is TRBV6-4 and J usage is TRBJ2-2, with D tentatively TRBD2 (5 bases). The germline V and J ends were trimmed by 3 bases and 5 bases, with 10 bases remaining between them. Germline CDR1 is MRHNA and CDR2 is SNTAGT. The CDR3 extends over 14 amino acids. CDR3 protein: CASSETGSTGELFF. For the CDR3, the DNA is TGTGCCAGCAGTGAAACGGGGTCGACCGGGGAGCTGTTTTTT.

The rearrangement uses TRBV4-3 and TRBJ2-7; D might be TRBD1 (5 bases). The CDR3 covers 17 residues. CDR1 is LGHNA, CDR2 YSLEER, per germline. V lost 1 base and J lost 4, with 20 bases in between. The CDR3 nucleotides read TGCGCCAGCAGCCAAGGTATATCGCAGGGCTCCCTTTACGAGCAGTACTTC. Protein: CASSQGISQGSLYEQYF.

The chain recombines TRBV4-2 with TRBJ2-3; no clear D. The V gene lost 0 bases and the J gene lost 1 base, with 5 bases spanning the gap. The CDR3 has 14 amino acids. Germline V gene data show CDR1 as LGHNA and CDR2 as YNFKEQ. The CDR3 DNA sequence: TGTGCCAGCAGCCAAGATCCCGGCACAGATACGCAGTATTTT. Amino acids: CASSQDPGTDTQYF.

The J gene is TRBJ2-5, the V gene TRBV28; D gene ambiguous. Trimming removed 2 bases at V and 5 bases at J, with 12 bases between. The CDR3 covers 14 residues. The V gene's germline CDR1 is MDHEN and CDR2 SYDVKM. The CDR3 is CASSLGGILETQYF. Written as DNA, the CDR3 is TGTGCCAGCAGTTTAGGCGGCATTCTGGAGACCCAGTACTTC.

This sequence joins TRBV5-4 and TRBJ2-5, with TRBD2 identical over 7 bases. The CDR3 consists of 15 residues. V trimming: 4 bases; J trimming: 2 bases; junction bases outside the gene matches: 8. Germline V gene data show CDR1 as SGHNT and CDR2 as YYREEE (reference sequence). The CDR3 nucleotides are TGTGCCAGCAGCATCAGACTAGCCGGTCAAGAGACCCAGTACTTC. The encoded protein is CASSIRLAGQETQYF.

This chain links TRBV5-5 with TRBJ1-5; possible D gene TRBD1, 5 bases. The CDR3 covers 16 residues. Germline CDR1 reads SGHKS; CDR2 reads YYEKEE (reference sequence). Trimming shortened V by 0 bases and J by 7 bases, and 17 bases separated the two germline ends. In nucleotides, the CDR3 is TGTGCCAGCAGCTTGGAGATTGGGAGGGACGGACAGCCCCAGCATTTT. Protein sequence: CASSLEIGRDGQPQHF.

This sequence joins TRBV7-2 and TRBJ2-7, with 8 bases fitting TRBD2. Trimming at V came to 4 bases and at J to 7 bases, leaving 6 bases not matched to a gene. CDR3 length: 13 amino acids. Germline CDR1 reads SGHTA; CDR2 reads FQGNSA. The CDR3 is CASSSWEREEQYF. DNA of the CDR3: TGTGCCAGCAGCTCCTGGGAGCGGGAGGAGCAGTACTTC.

The chain carries TRBV6-7 and TRBJ2-5; TRBD2 agrees at 7 bases. TRBV6-7 is classed as an ORF, of uncertain function. The V segment lost 2 bases and the J segment 0 bases; nucleotides outside the gene matches: 9. The CDR3 contains 17 residues. The CDR3 spells CASSYKLAARDQETQYF. The CDR3 bases are TGTGCCAGCAGTTACAAGCTAGCGGCACGGGACCAAGAGACCCAGTACTTC.

The V and J genes are TRBV27 and TRBJ1-6; D perhaps matches TRBD1 (5 bases). CDR1 MNHEY and CDR2 SMNVEV come from the germline V gene (reference sequence). Trimming left V 1 base short and J 10 bases short, with 17 bases between. This CDR3 region has 16 residues. Here the CDR3 DNA reads TGTGCCAGCAGTTTATGGGGCAGGGAAGTTGGATCACCCCTCCACTTT. It yields the protein CASSLWGREVGSPLHF.

V usage is TRBV19 and J usage is TRBJ2-1; a weak D match, TRBD2 (8 bases). Germline V gene data show CDR1 as LNHDA and CDR2 as SQIVND (reference sequence). The V and J ends lost 5 bases and 7 bases respectively, with 18 bases between them. The CDR3 loop spans 15 amino acids. This chain's CDR3 is CASSPPGGGLNEQFF. CDR3 in DNA: TGTGCCAGTAGTCCCCCGGGAGGGGGCCTGAATGAGCAGTTCTTC.